The sequence of this T cell receptor (beta chain) was determined in a study of radiotherapy plus CTLA-4 blockade in lung cancer. Study as a whole: Objective responses were seen in about a sixth of patients, disease control in around 31%.

CTLA-4 blockade using ipilimumab, together with focal radiation, was received by patients with chemo-refractory metastatic non-small-cell lung cancer. The study, taken as a whole, reports: Dynamics of early blood T cell clones, together with interferon-beta, were reportedly the best predictors of response.

Data came from immunoSEQ multiplex PCR; TCRdb stores just in-frame clones and leaves some out. The sample has about 98,000 clones; 75% to 85% are singletons. As for this clone: The antigen remains undetermined.

This sequence originates from a human donor with non-small cell lung cancer who had a partial response to radiotherapy plus ipilimumab. Material: peripheral blood, obtained from a patient treated with radiotherapy plus ipilimumab.

The chain's CDR3 is CASSLSDGQPYGYTF. The CDR3 region has the DNA TGTGCCAGCAGCTTATCGGATGGGCAACCCTATGGCTACACCTTC. The rearrangement links TRBV11-2 to TRBJ1-2, with D hard to call. The CDR3 is 15 amino acids. Per germline, CDR1 SGHAT and CDR2 FQNNGV. V was pared by 2 bases and J by 4 bases, with 14 bases between.